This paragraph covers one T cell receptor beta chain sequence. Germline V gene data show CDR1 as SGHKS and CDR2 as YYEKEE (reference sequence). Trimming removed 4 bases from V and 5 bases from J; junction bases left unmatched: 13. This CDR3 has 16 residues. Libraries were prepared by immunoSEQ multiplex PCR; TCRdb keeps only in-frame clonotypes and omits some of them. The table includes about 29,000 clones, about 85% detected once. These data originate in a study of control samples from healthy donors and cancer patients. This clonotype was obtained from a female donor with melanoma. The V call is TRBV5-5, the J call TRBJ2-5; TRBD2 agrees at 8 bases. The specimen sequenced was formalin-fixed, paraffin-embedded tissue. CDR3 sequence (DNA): TGTGCCAGCAGCCCCCCAGGCAGCGGGAGTTGGGAGACCCAGTACTTC. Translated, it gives CASSPPGSGSWETQYF.